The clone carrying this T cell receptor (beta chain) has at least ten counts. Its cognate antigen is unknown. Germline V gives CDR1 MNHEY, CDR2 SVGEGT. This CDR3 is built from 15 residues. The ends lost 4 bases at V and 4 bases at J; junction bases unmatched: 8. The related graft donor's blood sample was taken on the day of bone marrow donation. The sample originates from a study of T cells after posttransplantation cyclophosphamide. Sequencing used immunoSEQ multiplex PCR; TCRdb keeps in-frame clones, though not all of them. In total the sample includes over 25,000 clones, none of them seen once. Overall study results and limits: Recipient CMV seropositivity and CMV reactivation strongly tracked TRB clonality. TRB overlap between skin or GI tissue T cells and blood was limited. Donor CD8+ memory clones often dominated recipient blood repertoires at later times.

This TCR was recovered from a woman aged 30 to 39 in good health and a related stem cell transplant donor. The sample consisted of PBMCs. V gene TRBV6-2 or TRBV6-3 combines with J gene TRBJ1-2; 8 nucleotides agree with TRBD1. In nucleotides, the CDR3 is TGTGCCAGCAGTTCCCAGGGGGCGCATCTCTATGGCTACACCTTC. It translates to CASSSQGAHLYGYTF.